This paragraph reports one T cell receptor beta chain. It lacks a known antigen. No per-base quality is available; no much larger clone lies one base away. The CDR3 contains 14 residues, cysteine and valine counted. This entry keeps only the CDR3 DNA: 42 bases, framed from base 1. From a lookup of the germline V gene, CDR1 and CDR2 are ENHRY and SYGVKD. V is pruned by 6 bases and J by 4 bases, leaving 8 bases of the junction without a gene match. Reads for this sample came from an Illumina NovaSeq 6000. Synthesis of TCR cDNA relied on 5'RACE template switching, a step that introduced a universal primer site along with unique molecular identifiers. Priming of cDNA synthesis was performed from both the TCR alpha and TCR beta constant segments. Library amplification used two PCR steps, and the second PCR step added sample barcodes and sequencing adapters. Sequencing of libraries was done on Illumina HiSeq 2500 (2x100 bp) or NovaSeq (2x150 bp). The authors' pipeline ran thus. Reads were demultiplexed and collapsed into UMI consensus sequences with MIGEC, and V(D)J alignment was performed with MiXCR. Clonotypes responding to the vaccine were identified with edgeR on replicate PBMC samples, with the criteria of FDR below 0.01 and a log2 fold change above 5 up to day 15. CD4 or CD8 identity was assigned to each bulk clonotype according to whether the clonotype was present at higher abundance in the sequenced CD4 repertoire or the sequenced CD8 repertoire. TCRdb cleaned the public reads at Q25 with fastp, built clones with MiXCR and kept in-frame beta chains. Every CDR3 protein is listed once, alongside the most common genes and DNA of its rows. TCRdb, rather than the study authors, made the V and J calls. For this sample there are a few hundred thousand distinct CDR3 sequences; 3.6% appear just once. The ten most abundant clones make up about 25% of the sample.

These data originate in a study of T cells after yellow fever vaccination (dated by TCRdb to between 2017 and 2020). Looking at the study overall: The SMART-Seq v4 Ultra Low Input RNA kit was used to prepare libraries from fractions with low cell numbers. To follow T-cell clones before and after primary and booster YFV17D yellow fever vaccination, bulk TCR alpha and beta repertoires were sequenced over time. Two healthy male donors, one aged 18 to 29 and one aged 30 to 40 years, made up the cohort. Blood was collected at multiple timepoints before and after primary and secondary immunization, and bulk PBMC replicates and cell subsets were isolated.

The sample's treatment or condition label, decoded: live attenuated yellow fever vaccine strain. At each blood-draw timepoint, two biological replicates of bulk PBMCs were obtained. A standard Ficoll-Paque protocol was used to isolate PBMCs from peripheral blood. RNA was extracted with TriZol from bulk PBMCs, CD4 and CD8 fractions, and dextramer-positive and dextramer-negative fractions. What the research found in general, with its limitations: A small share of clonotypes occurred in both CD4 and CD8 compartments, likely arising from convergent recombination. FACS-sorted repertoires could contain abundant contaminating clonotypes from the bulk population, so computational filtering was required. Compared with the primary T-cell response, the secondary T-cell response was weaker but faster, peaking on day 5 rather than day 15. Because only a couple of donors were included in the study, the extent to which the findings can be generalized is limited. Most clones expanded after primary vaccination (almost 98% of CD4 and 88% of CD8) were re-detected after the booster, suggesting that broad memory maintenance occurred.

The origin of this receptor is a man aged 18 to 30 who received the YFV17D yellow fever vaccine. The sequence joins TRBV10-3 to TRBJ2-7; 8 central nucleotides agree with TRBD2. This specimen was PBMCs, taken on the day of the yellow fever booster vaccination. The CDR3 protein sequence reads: CAISPREGEYEQYV. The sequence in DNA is TGTGCCATCAGCCCCCGGGAGGGCGAGTACGAGCAGTACGTC.